This TCR beta chain was documented in a study of blood T cell repertoires in COVID-19. Per the authors' pipeline: Reference gene primer amplification yielded estimated nucleated cell counts. The protocol was immunoSEQ multiplex PCR, while the TCRdb copy is restricted to in-frame clones and leaves out a portion. Clone size and V and J calls were adopted from that table, with D and trimming inferred from the DNA. The table has roughly 150,000 clones, roughly four fifths seen once. The CDR3 is 14 residues long. CDR1 and CDR2 (germline): LGHDT, YNNKEL (reference sequence). V shed 4 bases and J shed 3 bases, with 9 bases lying between them.

The origin of this receptor is a man aged 60-69 years with active or convalescent COVID-19. The material sequenced was peripheral blood. The chain employs TRBV3-1 (or the pseudogene TRBV3-2) and TRBJ2-2, with D uncertain. CDR3 nucleotides: TGTGCCAGCAGCCCCCGACTGGACACCGGGGAGCTGTTTTTT. Amino acids: CASSPRLDTGELFF.